The rows below give T cell receptor beta chains drawn from one sample of a study of blood T cell repertoires in COVID-19. Method: immunoSEQ multiplex PCR; TCRdb's copy keeps in-frame clones and lacks some. This repertoire shows 150,000 or so clones, 85% to 90% found once; its top ten account for approximately 1.2%. Sequencing input: PBMCs or T cells enriched from blood (not recorded which). These receptors were taken from a woman younger than 45 with acute COVID-19. CDR3s include the opening cysteine and the closing phenylalanine or tryptophan. A D gene is named only where the DNA matches it firmly. The listing skips clone size in some rows; elsewhere it reads once, few, many or a size class.

clone_size j_call cdr3_length v_call d_call cdr3_aa cdr3_nt
NA TRBJ1-2 19 TRBV4-1 TRBD1 CASSQGLGQGGPGENGYTF TGCGCCAGCAGCCAAGGACTCGGACAGGGAGGACCCGGCGAAAATGGCTACACCTTC
NA TRBJ1-5 16 TRBV6-2/TRBV6-3 TRBD1 CASSPPQGAINQPQHF TGTGCCAGCAGTCCCCCCCAGGGGGCGATCAATCAGCCCCAGCATTTT
NA TRBJ2-1 15 TRBV19 TRBD2 CASSTLAGGDNEQFF TGTGCCAGTAGTACGCTAGCGGGAGGAGACAATGAGCAGTTCTTC
NA TRBJ2-7 14 TRBV2 TRBD2 CASSVERGDYEQYF TGTGCCAGCAGTGTGGAGCGGGGGGACTACGAGCAGTACTTC
NA TRBJ2-2 14 TRBV5-1 TRBD1 CASSWGTASGELFF TGCGCCAGCAGCTGGGGGACAGCATCAGGGGAGCTGTTTTTT
once TRBJ2-3 15 TRBV5-1 NA CASSLENKATDTQYF TGCGCCAGCAGCTTGGAAAATAAAGCAACAGATACGCAGTATTTT
once TRBJ1-1 14 TRBV15 NA CATSRSGGRVEAFF TGTGCCACCAGCCGTTCCGGGGGGCGCGTTGAAGCTTTCTTT
NA TRBJ1-4 16 TRBV30 TRBD1 CAWSHRGAGTNEKLFF TGTGCCTGGAGTCACAGGGGGGCCGGGACTAATGAAAAACTGTTTTTT
NA TRBJ2-7 14 TRBV24-1 TRBD1 CATSAGGDYYEQYF TGTGCCACGTCGGCAGGGGGCGATTACTACGAGCAGTACTTC
NA TRBJ1-1 21 TRBV14 NA CASSQERLSNRKRDHDTEAFF TGTGCCAGCAGCCAAGAGAGGCTATCTAATCGGAAGAGGGATCATGACACTGAAGCTTTCTTT
NA TRBJ2-7 14 TRBV5-8 TRBD1 CASSPGTDFYEQYF TGTGCCAGCAGCCCCGGGACAGACTTCTACGAGCAGTACTTC
NA TRBJ1-2 15 TRBV7-9 NA CASSLVREVRYGYTF TGTGCCAGCAGCTTAGTTCGGGAGGTCCGTTATGGCTACACCTTC
NA TRBJ2-7 13 TRBV5-1 NA CASSLQDSYEQYF TGCGCCAGCAGCTTACAGGACAGTTACGAGCAGTACTTC
NA TRBJ1-1 13 TRBV3-1/TRBV3-2 NA CASSQSIGTRAFF TGTGCCAGCAGCCAGAGCATTGGGACTCGAGCTTTCTTT
NA TRBJ2-5 13 TRBV28 NA CASSRRLVGTQYF TGTGCCAGCAGTCGTCGACTAGTAGGGACCCAGTACTTC
few TRBJ2-7 14 TRBV6-5 TRBD1 CASRADRGRYEQYF TGTGCCAGCAGAGCCGACAGGGGACGGTACGAGCAGTACTTC
NA TRBJ1-6 16 TRBV28 NA CASSLGTPGGNSPLHF TGTGCCAGCAGTCTTGGGACTCCGGGAGGCAATTCACCCCTCCACTTT